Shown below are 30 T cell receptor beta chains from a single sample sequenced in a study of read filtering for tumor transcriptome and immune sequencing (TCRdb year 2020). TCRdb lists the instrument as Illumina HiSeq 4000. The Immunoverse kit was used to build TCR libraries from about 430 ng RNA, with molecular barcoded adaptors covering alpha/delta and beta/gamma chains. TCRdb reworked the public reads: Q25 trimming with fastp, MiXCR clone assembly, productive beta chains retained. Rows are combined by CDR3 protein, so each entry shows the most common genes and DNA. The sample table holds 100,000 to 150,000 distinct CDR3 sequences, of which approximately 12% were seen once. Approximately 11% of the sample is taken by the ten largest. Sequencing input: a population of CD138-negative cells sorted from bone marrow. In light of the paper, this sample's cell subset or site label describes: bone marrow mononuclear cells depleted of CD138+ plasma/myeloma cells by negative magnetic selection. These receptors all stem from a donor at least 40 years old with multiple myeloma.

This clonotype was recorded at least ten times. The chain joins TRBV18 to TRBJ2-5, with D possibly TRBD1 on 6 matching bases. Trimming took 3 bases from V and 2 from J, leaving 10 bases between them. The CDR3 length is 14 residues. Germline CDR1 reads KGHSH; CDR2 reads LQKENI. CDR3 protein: CASSPQGQQETQYF. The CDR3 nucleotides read TGTGCCAGCTCACCCCAAGGACAGCAAGAGACCCAGTACTTC.

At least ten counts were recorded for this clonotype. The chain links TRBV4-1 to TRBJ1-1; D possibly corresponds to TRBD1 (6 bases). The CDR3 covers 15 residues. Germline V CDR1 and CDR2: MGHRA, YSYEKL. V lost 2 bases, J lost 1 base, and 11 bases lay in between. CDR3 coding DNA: TGCGCCAGCAGCCAATGGGGGGCTGAGAACACTGAAGCTTTCTTT. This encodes CASSQWGAENTEAFF.

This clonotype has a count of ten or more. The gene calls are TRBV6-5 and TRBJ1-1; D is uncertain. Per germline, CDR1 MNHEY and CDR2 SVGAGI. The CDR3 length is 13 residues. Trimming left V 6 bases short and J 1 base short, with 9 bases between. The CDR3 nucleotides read TGTGCCAGCAGCCGGCACCAGAACACTGAAGCTTTCTTT. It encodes CASSRHQNTEAFF.

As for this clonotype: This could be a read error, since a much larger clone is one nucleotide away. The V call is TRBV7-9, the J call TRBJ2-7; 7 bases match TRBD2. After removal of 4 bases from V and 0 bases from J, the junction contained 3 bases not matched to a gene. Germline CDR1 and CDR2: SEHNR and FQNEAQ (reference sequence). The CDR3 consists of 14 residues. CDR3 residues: CASSSGGTSYEQYF. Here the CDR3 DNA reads TGTGCCAGCAGCTCCGGGGGGACCTCCTACGAGCAGTACTTC.

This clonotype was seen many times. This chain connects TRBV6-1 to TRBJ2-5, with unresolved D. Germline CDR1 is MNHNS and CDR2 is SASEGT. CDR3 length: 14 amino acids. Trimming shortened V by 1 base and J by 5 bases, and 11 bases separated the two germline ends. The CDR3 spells CASSEGVDPETQYF. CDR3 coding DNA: TGTGCCAGCAGTGAAGGGGTGGATCCGGAGACCCAGTACTTC.

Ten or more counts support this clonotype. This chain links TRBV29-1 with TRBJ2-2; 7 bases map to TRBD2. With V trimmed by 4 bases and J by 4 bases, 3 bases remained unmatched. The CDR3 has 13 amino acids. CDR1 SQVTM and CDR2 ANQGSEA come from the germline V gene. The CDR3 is CSVGLAGTGELFF. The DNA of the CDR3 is TGCAGCGTTGGACTAGCCGGCACCGGGGAGCTGTTTTTT.

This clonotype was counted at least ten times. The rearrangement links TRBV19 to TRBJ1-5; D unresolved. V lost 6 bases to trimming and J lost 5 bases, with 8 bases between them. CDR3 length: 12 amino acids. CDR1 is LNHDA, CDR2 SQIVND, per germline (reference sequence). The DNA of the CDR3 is TGTGCCAGTAGGTCCCACGATCAGCCCCAGCATTTT. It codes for CASRSHDQPQHF.

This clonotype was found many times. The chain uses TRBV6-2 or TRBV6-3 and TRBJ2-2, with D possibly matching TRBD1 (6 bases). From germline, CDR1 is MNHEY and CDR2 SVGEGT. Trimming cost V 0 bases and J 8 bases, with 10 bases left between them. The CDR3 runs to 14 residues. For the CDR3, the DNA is TGTGCCAGCAGTTACTCATCAGGGGTTGGGGAGCTGTTTTTT. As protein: CASSYSSGVGELFF.

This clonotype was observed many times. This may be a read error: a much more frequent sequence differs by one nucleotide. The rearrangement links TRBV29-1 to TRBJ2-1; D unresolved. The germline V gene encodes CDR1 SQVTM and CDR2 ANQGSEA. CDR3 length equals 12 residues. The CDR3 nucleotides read TGCAGCGTGGTAAAGGAGAACAATGGGCAGTTCTTC. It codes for CSVVKENNGQFF.

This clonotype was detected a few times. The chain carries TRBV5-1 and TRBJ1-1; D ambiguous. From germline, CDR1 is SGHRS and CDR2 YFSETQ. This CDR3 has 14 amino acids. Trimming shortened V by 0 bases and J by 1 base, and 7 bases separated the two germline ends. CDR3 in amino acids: CASSLGSANTEAFF. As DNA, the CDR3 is TGCGCCAGCAGCTTGGGGTCAGCGAACACTGAAGCTTTCTTT.

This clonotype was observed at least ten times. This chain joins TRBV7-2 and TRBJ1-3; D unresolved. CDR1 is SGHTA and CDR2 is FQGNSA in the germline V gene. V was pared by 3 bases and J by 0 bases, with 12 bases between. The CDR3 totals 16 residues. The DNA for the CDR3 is TGTGCCAGCAGCTTCCCCGACTGGGCCTCTGGAAACACCATATATTTT. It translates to CASSFPDWASGNTIYF.

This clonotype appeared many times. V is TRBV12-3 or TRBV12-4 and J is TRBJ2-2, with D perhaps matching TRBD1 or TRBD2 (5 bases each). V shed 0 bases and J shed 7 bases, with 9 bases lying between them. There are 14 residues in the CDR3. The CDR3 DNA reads TGTGCCAGCAGTTTAGCGCTGGGGGTCGGGGAGCTGTTTTTT. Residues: CASSLALGVGELFF.

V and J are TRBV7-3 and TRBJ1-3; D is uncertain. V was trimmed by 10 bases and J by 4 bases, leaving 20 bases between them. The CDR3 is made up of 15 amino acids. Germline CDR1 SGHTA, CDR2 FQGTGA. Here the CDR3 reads CAIICRRRGGNTIYF. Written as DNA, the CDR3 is TGTGCCATCATCTGTCGAAGGCGGGGAGGAAACACCATATATTTT.

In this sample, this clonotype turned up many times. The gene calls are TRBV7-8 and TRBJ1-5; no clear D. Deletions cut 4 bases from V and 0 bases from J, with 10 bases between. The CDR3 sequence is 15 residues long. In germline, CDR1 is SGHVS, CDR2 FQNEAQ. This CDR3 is CASSYQDFSNQPQHF. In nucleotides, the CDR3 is TGTGCCAGCAGCTATCAGGATTTTAGCAATCAGCCCCAGCATTTT.

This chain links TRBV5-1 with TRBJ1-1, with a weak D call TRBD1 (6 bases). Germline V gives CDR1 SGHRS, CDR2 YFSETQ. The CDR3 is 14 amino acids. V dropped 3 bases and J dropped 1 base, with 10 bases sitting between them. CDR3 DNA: TGCGCCAGCAGCTCAGGGGTATCGAACACTGAAGCTTTCTTT. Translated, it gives CASSSGVSNTEAFF.

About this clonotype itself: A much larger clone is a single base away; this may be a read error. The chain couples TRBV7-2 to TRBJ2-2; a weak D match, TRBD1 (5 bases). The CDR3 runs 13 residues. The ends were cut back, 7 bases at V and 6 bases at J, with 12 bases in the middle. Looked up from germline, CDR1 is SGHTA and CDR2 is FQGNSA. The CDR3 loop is CASTGIYAGELFF. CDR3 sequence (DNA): TGTGCCAGCACAGGGATATACGCCGGGGAGCTGTTTTTT.

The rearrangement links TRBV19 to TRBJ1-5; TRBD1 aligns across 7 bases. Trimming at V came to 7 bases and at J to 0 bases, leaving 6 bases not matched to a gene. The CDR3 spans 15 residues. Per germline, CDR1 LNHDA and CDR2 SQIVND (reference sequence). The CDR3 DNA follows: TGTGCCAGTATTGCCCAGGGGGTTAGCAATCAGCCCCAGCATTTT. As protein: CASIAQGVSNQPQHF.

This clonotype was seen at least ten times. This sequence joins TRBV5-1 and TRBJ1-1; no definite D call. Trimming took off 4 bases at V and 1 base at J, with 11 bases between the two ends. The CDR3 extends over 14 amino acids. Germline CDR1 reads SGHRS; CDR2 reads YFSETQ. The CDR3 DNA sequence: TGCGCCAGCAGCCAACAATCGGGGAACACTGAAGCTTTCTTT. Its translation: CASSQQSGNTEAFF.

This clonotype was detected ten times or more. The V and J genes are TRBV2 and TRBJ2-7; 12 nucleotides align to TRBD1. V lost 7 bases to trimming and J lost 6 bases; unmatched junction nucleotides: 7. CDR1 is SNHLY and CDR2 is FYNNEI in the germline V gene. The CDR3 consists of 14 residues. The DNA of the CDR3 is TGTGCCAGCATTCGGGACAGGGGGCTCGGCGAGCAGTACTTC. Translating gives CASIRDRGLGEQYF. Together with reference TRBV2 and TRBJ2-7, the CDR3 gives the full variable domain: EPEVTQTPSHQVTQMGQEVILRCVPISNHLYFYWYRQILGQKVEFLVSFYNNEISEKSEIFDDQFSVERPDGSNFTLKIRSTKLEDSAMYFCASIRDRGLGEQYFGPGTRLTVT.

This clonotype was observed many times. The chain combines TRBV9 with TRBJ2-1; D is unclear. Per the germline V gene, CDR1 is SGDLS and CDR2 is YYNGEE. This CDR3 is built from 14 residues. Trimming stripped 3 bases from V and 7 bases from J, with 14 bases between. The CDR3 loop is CASSASSLGNEQFF. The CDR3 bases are TGTGCCAGCAGCGCCTCCTCCCTGGGGAATGAGCAGTTCTTC.

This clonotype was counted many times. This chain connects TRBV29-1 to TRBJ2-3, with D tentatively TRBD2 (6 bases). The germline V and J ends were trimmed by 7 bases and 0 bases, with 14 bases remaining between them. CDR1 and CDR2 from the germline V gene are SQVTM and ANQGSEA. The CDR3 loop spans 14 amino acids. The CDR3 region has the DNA TGCAGCGGGGGACTGTCAGCAAGCACAGATACGCAGTATTTT. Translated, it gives CSGGLSASTDTQYF.

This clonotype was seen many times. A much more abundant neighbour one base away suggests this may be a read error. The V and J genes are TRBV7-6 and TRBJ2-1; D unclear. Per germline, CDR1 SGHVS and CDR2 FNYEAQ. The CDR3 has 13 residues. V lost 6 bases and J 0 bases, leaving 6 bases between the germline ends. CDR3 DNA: TGTGCCAGCAGGCAAAGCTCCTACAATGAGCAGTTCTTC. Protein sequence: CASRQSSYNEQFF.

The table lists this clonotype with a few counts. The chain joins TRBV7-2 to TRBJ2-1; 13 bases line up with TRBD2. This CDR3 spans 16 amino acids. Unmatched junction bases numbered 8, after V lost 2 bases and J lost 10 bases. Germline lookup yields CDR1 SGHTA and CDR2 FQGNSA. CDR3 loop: CASSLRTSGSAREQFF. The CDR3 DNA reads TGTGCCAGCAGCTTAAGGACTAGCGGGAGCGCGAGAGAGCAGTTCTTC.

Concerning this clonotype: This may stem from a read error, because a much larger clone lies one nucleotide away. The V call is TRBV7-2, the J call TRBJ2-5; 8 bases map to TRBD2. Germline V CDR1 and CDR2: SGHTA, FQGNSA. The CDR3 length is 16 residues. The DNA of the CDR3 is TGTGCCGGCAGCCGAAATAGCGGGGAGCCCCAAGAGACCCAGTACTTC. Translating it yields CAGSRNSGEPQETQYF.

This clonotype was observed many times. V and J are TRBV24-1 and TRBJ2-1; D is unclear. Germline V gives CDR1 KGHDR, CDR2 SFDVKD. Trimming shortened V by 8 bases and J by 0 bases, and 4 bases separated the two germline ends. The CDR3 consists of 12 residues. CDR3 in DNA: TGTGCCACCACGAGCTCCTACAATGAGCAGTTCTTC. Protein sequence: CATTSSYNEQFF.

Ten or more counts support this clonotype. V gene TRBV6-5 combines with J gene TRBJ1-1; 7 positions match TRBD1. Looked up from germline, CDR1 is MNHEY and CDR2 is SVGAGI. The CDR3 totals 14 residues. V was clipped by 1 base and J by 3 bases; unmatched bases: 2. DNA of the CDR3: TGTGCCAGCAGTTACTGGGGACAGCACACTGAAGCTTTCTTT. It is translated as CASSYWGQHTEAFF.

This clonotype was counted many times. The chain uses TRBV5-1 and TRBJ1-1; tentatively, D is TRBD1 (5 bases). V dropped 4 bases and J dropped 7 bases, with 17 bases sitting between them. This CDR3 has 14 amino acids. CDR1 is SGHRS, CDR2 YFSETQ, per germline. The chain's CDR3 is CASSNGPGEGEAFF. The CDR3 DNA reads TGCGCCAGCAGCAATGGTCCGGGGGAGGGTGAAGCTTTCTTT.

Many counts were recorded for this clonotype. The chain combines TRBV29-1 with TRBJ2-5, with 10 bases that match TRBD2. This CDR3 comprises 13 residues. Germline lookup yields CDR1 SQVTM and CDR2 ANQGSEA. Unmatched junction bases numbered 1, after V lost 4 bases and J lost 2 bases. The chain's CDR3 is CSVGAGGQETQYF. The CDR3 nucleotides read TGCAGCGTTGGAGCGGGAGGGCAAGAGACCCAGTACTTC.

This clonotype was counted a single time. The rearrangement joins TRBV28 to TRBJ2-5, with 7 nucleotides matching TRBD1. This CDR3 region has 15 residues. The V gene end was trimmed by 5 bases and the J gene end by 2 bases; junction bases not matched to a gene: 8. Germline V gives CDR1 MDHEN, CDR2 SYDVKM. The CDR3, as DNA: TGTGCCAGCAGTCTACGGACAGGCGAACAAGAGACCCAGTACTTC. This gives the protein CASSLRTGEQETQYF.

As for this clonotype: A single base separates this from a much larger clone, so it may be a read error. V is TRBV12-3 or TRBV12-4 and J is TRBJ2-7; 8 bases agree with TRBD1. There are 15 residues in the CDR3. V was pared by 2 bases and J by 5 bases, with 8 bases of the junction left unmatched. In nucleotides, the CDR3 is TGTGCCAGCAGTTTATCGACAGGGGTATCGCACGAGCAGTACTTC. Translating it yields CASSLSTGVSHEQYF.